The TCR beta chain described here comes from a study of T-cell memory formation after mild COVID-19. This CDR3 region has 14 residues. Trimming removed 7 bases from V and 6 bases from J; junction bases left unmatched: 9. TCRdb independently ran MiXCR on the 5' RACE reads; one entry per CDR3 protein. The sample carries some 100,000 distinct CDR3 sequences, around 10% recorded once. The TCR originated in a man aged 18 to 30 who had mild COVID-19 (a few samples of this study predate the infection). Cell type and time point are not known. Sample: PBMCs or a T cell subset sorted from them (not recorded which). The V gene is TRBV12-3 or TRBV12-4, the J gene TRBJ2-1, with 7 bases identical to TRBD1. CDR3 protein: CASIRDPGGNEQFF. In DNA form, the CDR3 reads TGTGCCAGCATTCGAGACCCAGGGGGCAATGAGCAGTTCTTC.